The rows below give T cell receptor beta chains drawn from one sample of a study of ipilimumab plus nivolumab after autologous stem cell transplantation. Sequencing was performed with immunoSEQ multiplex PCR; in TCRdb, only in-frame clones are kept and a portion is missing. This table holds approximately 80,000 clones, approximately 86% found once. The material sequenced was PBMCs, taken in a trial of ipilimumab plus nivolumab as post-transplant consolidation. These receptors were taken from a male donor with diffuse large B-cell lymphoma. Each CDR3 is given with its conserved first and last residue. Each record gives: clone size, D gene, J gene, V gene, CDR3 DNA, CDR3 protein. D genes are given only for firm matches. Clone size, where shown, is once, few, many, or a class for clones that have expanded.

>.|TRBD1|TRBJ1-1|TRBV5-1
TGCGCCAGCAGCTTCGGACAGGGGCCACAGTTAGCTGAAGCTTTCTTT
CASSFGQGPQLAEAFF
>.|.|TRBJ2-1|TRBV4-2
TGTGCCAGCAGCCACCCAAAGACAGGCGGTAATGAGCAGTTCTTC
CASSHPKTGGNEQFF
>.|TRBD1|TRBJ1-2|TRBV10-3
TGTGCCATCAGTGATCAAGGGGGCGTAAGTGGCTACACCTTC
CAISDQGGVSGYTF
>.|TRBD2|TRBJ2-1|TRBV11-3
TGTGCCAGCAGCTTATGGTTCGTTGCTAGCGGGGGACCCTACAATGAGCAGTTCTTC
CASSLWFVASGGPYNEQFF
>.|.|TRBJ1-2|TRBV7-9
TGTGCCAGCAGCGCGTGGGCGTCGGCAGGAGATGGCTACACCTTC
CASSAWASAGDGYTF
>.|TRBD1|TRBJ1-1|TRBV6-5
TGTGCCAGCAGTTACAGGGGGCGCGGCACTGAAGCTTTCTTT
CASSYRGRGTEAFF
>.|.|TRBJ2-1|TRBV18
TGTGCCAGCTCACTAGTACGCAATGAGCAGTTCTTC
CASSLVRNEQFF
>.|TRBD2|TRBJ2-1|TRBV19
TGTGCCAGTACCCCAGGACTAGCCTACAATGAGCAGTTCTTC
CASTPGLAYNEQFF
>once|TRBD2|TRBJ2-7|TRBV5-1
TGCGCCAGCAGCGCGGGACTAGCGGGGGCCGCATACGAGCAGTACTTC
CASSAGLAGAAYEQYF
>few|.|TRBJ1-5|TRBV5-4
TGTGCCAGCAGCTTGGACCCCGATCAGCCCCAGCATTTT
CASSLDPDQPQHF
>.|TRBD1|TRBJ1-5|TRBV18
TGTGCCAGCTCACTTTCAGGGGGGGGTCAGCCCCAGCATTTT
CASSLSGGGQPQHF
>.|.|TRBJ2-7|TRBV11-2
TGTGCCAGCAGCTTAAATGGTGGGGAGCAGTACTTC
CASSLNGGEQYF
>.|.|TRBJ2-1|TRBV6-5
TGTGCCAGTTTAGGGAGGGGGGCTTCCTACAATGAGCAGTTCTTC
CASLGRGASYNEQFF
>.|.|TRBJ1-2|TRBV2
TGTGCCAGCAGTTCGACAGTGATCTATGGCTACACCTTC
CASSSTVIYGYTF